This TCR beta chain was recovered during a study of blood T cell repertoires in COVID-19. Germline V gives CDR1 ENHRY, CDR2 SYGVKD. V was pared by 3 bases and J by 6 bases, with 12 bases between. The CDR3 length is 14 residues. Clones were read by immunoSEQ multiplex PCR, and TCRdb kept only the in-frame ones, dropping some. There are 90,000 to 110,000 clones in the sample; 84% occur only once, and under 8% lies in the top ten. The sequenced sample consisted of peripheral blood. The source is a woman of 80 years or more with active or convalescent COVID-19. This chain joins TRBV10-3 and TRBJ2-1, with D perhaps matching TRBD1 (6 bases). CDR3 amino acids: CAISEQGGGNEQFF. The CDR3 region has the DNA TGTGCCATCAGTGAACAGGGTGGGGGCAATGAGCAGTTCTTC.